One and the same sample provided the 21 T cell receptor beta chains below, sequenced in a study of neurological immune-mediated disorders. TCRdb redid the calling of the 5' RACE reads with MiXCR, one entry per CDR3 protein. This sample has about 46,000 distinct CDR3 sequences; approximately 3% occur once, and the top ten carry around 15%. The specimen sequenced was PBMCs. These receptors all come from a woman aged 45-65 years with multiple sclerosis.

This clonotype has at least ten counts. This chain connects TRBV2 to TRBJ1-5, with a possible D match to TRBD1 (5 bases). Germline CDR1 is SNHLY and CDR2 is FYNNEI. V was clipped by 6 bases and J by 0 bases, with 9 bases between them. The CDR3 sequence is 14 residues long. CDR3 DNA sequence: TGTGCCAGCAGGGGAGGGGCTAGCAATCAGCCCCAGCATTTT. Its protein product is CASRGGASNQPQHF.

This clonotype was counted many times. The chain is built from TRBV20-1 and TRBJ2-3; a weak D match, TRBD2 (5 bases). This CDR3 is 13 amino acids long. CDR1 and CDR2 from the germline V gene are DFQATT and SNEGSKA (reference sequence). V was shortened by 4 bases and J by 2 bases, with 10 bases between the two germline ends. The CDR3 DNA reads as TGCAGTGCTACCCGGGAAAACACAGATACGCAGTATTTT. Translated: CSATRENTDTQYF.

This clonotype was seen repeatedly, ten times or more. The chain recombines TRBV20-1 with TRBJ1-2, with a tentative D call TRBD1 (5 bases). Germline CDR1 reads DFQATT; CDR2 reads SNEGSKA (reference sequence). The CDR3 extends over 15 amino acids. Trimming cost V 3 bases and J 5 bases, with 19 bases left between them. This chain's CDR3 is CSASSAGREVYGYTF. CDR3 in DNA: TGCAGTGCTAGCAGTGCAGGGCGAGAGGTTTATGGCTACACCTTC.

This clonotype was picked up many times. The V and J genes are TRBV20-1 and TRBJ2-1, with TRBD2 matching 12 bases. This CDR3 comprises 20 residues. The V and J ends lost 1 base and 4 bases, in that order; junction bases with no gene match: 17. The germline CDR1 and CDR2 sequences are DFQATT and SNEGSKA (reference sequence). The CDR3 region is CSARVGGTSGGLQGYNEQFF. The CDR3 region has the DNA TGCAGTGCTAGAGTCGGAGGAACTAGCGGGGGGCTCCAGGGATACAATGAGCAGTTCTTC.

Many counts were recorded for this clonotype. The chain recombines TRBV20-1 with TRBJ1-1; D gene unclear. CDR1 is DFQATT and CDR2 is SNEGSKA in the germline V gene (reference sequence). The CDR3 runs to 14 residues. V was clipped by 6 bases and J by 2 bases, with 16 bases between them. The CDR3 DNA sequence: TGCAGTGCAACCCCCCAGACCCGTAACACTGAAGCTTTCTTT. Encoded protein: CSATPQTRNTEAFF.

This clonotype was seen many times. V usage is TRBV10-3 and J usage is TRBJ2-6; D gene unclear. CDR1 ENHRY and CDR2 SYGVKD come from the germline V gene. This CDR3 spans 16 amino acids. V gave up 0 bases and J gave up 1 base, with 7 bases separating them. The CDR3 coding sequence is TGTGCCATCAGTGAGTCGGGGATATCTGGGGCCAACGTCCTGACTTTC. Protein sequence: CAISESGISGANVLTF.

There are many counts of this clonotype. The V and J genes are TRBV7-2 and TRBJ2-5; D is perhaps TRBD1 or TRBD2 (6 bases each). The CDR3 has 12 amino acids. Deletions cut 5 bases from V and 7 bases from J, with 11 bases between. Germline V gene data show CDR1 as SGHTA and CDR2 as FQGNSA. Here the CDR3 reads CASSPEGGTQYF. CDR3 nucleotide sequence: TGTGCCAGCAGCCCGGAGGGGGGGACCCAGTACTTC. Complete variable domain (other parts from reference TRBV7-2 and TRBJ2-5): GAGVSQSPSNKVTEKGKDVELRCDPISGHTALYWYRQSLGQGLEFLIYFQGNSAPDKSGLPSDRFSAERTGGSVSTLTIQRTQQEDSAVYLCASSPEGGTQYFGPGTRLLVL.

This clonotype has a count of ten or more. The chain joins TRBV5-1 to TRBJ2-5; the D is unclear. The germline gives CDR1 SGHRS, CDR2 YFSETQ. The CDR3 consists of 14 residues. The V and J ends lost 3 bases and 4 bases respectively, with 13 bases between them. CDR3 nucleotides: TGCGCCAGCAGCTCCGGACGGATGGGAGAGACCCAGTACTTC. Amino acids: CASSSGRMGETQYF.

In this sample, this clonotype turned up many times. V gene TRBV5-5 combines with J gene TRBJ1-1; 8 bases align to TRBD1. Germline V gene data show CDR1 as SGHKS and CDR2 as YYEKEE (reference sequence). The V segment lost 2 bases and the J segment 1 base; nucleotides outside the gene matches: 7. This CDR3 has 16 residues. The CDR3 coding sequence is TGTGCCAGCAGCTTAGAAGGGACAGGATCGAACACTGAAGCTTTCTTT. Translation: CASSLEGTGSNTEAFF.

This clonotype was seen only a few times. The CDR3 DNA reads as TGCGCCAGCAGCCATATCGGGAGAAACACCGGGGAGCTGTTTTTT. Residues: CASSHIGRNTGELFF. The chain uses TRBV4-1 and TRBJ2-2, with D perhaps TRBD2 (6 bases). There are 15 residues in the CDR3. Per the germline V gene, CDR1 is MGHRA and CDR2 is YSYEKL. The V and J ends lost 3 bases and 2 bases respectively, with 10 bases between them.

This clonotype was observed many times. The chain combines TRBV7-9 with TRBJ2-7, with TRBD2 matching 9 bases. This CDR3 contains 14 residues. Germline V CDR1 and CDR2: SEHNR, FQNEAQ (reference sequence). Trimming cost V 1 base and J 4 bases; bases outside gene matches: 2. Written as DNA, the CDR3 is TGTGCCAGCAGCTTAGGTAGCGGGGGATACGAGCAGTACGTC. It yields the protein CASSLGSGGYEQYV.

Many counts were recorded for this clonotype. The chain joins TRBV10-2 to TRBJ1-1, with D possibly being TRBD1 (6 bases). This CDR3 is 15 amino acids long. Germline CDR1 reads WSHSY; CDR2 reads SAAADI. Trimming took off 6 bases at V and 2 bases at J, with 16 bases between the two ends. The CDR3 sequence: CASSYPQGINTEAFF. The CDR3 bases are TGCGCCAGCAGCTACCCGCAGGGGATTAACACTGAAGCTTTCTTT.

This clonotype showed up many times. This sequence joins TRBV5-5 and TRBJ2-7, with D possibly matching TRBD1 (5 bases). Germline loops: CDR1 SGHKS, CDR2 YYEKEE (reference sequence). Deletions cut 2 bases from V and 5 bases from J, with 11 bases between. CDR3 length: 13 amino acids. CDR3 coding DNA: TGTGCCAGCAGCTTTAGACAGTCACACGAGCAGTACTTC. It yields the protein CASSFRQSHEQYF.

This clonotype was recorded at least ten times. This chain joins TRBV20-1 and TRBJ1-2, with D perhaps TRBD1 (5 bases). CDR1 is DFQATT and CDR2 is SNEGSKA in the germline V gene (reference sequence). With 0 bases removed from V and 1 base from J, the gap between germline ends came to 12 bases. The CDR3 runs to 15 residues. The CDR3 region is CSARDRGRSNYGYTF. CDR3 bases: TGCAGTGCTAGAGACCGGGGCAGGAGTAACTATGGCTACACCTTC.

This clonotype was counted at least ten times. V gene TRBV7-9 combines with J gene TRBJ2-2; TRBD2 matches at 7 bases. Losses at the gene ends were 3 bases for V and 4 bases for J; bases not matched to a gene: 5. This CDR3 has 15 amino acids. In germline, CDR1 is SEHNR, CDR2 FQNEAQ (reference sequence). CDR3 protein: CASSFWGGITGELFF. CDR3 in DNA: TGTGCCAGCAGCTTCTGGGGGGGAATCACCGGGGAGCTGTTTTTT.

This clonotype was counted ten times or more. V gene TRBV7-3 combines with J gene TRBJ1-1; weak D call: TRBD1 (5 bases). The CDR3 extends over 16 amino acids. CDR1 is SGHTA and CDR2 is FQGTGA in the germline V gene. V was trimmed by 4 bases and J by 0 bases, leaving 15 bases between them. As DNA, the CDR3 is TGTGCCAGCAGCTCTCCCGGGGGAAGCATGAACACTGAAGCTTTCTTT. Protein sequence: CASSSPGGSMNTEAFF.

This clonotype has only a few counts. This sequence joins TRBV6-5 and TRBJ1-3; TRBD1 might be the D (5 bases). Trimming took off 2 bases at V and 2 bases at J, with 10 bases between the two ends. The germline V gene encodes CDR1 MNHEY and CDR2 SVGAGI. The CDR3 has 15 residues. The CDR3 DNA is TGTGCCAGCAGTTACCGAGGGGCGACTGGAAACACCATATATTTT. As protein: CASSYRGATGNTIYF.

This clonotype was seen repeatedly, ten times or more. The V and J genes are TRBV20-1 and TRBJ2-1; 8 bases fit TRBD2. The ends lost 2 bases at V and 10 bases at J; junction bases unmatched: 7. The CDR3 extends over 13 amino acids. Per the germline V gene, CDR1 is DFQATT and CDR2 is SNEGSKA (reference sequence). CDR3 region: CSARKLAEGEQFF. The CDR3 DNA reads as TGCAGTGCTAGAAAACTAGCGGAAGGGGAGCAGTTCTTC.

V gene TRBV3-1 combines with J gene TRBJ2-5, with TRBD2 as a possible D gene (6 bases). CDR1 and CDR2 (germline): LGHDT, YNNKEL (reference sequence). V lost 0 bases and J lost 1, with 21 bases in between. This CDR3 comprises 19 residues. CDR3 region: CASSQDRDQAGGLQETQYF. Written as DNA, the CDR3 is TGTGCCAGCAGCCAAGATCGAGATCAGGCCGGGGGACTCCAAGAGACCCAGTACTTC.

The sample holds many counts of this clonotype. V and J are TRBV20-1 and TRBJ1-1; 7 bases are shared with TRBD1. The length of the CDR3 is 12 residues. Germline values: CDR1 DFQATT, CDR2 SNEGSKA (reference sequence). Unmatched junction bases numbered 7, after V lost 7 bases and J lost 5 bases. CDR3 amino acids: CSVGQGVTEAFF. DNA of the CDR3: TGCAGTGTAGGGCAGGGGGTGACTGAAGCTTTCTTT.

Many counts were recorded for this clonotype. This sequence joins TRBV5-1 and TRBJ1-3; the D is unclear. This CDR3 has 15 amino acids. Germline V gene sequence: CDR1 SGHRS, CDR2 YFSETQ. Trimming cost V 0 bases and J 0 bases, with 7 bases left between them. The CDR3 spells CASSLDGSSGNTIYF. CDR3 DNA sequence: TGCGCCAGCAGCTTGGATGGGAGCTCTGGAAACACCATATATTTT.